This T cell receptor beta chain originates from a study of blood T cell repertoires in COVID-19. Study-wide context: Italy, Spain and the United States were the sources of the convalescent and acute COVID-19 samples.

In the authors' workflow: Using reference gene primer amplification, nucleated cell counts were estimated. Sequencing used immunoSEQ multiplex PCR; TCRdb keeps in-frame clones, though not all of them. V and J calls and clone size come straight from that table; D and trimming were deduced from the DNA. This sample carries more than 200,000 clones, about nine tenths of them seen once, and the ten largest clones take less than 3%. The J segment lost 2 bases and the V segment lost 0 bases, leaving 5 bases of the junction unmatched. The germline gives CDR1 SGDLS, CDR2 YYNGEE. The length of the CDR3 is 16 residues.

The source is a woman in her fifties or sixties with acute or convalescent COVID-19. Sequencing was done on a sample of peripheral blood. The V and J genes are TRBV9 and TRBJ2-4, with 7 positions matching TRBD1. CDR3 DNA: TGTGCCAGCAGCGTAGAGCCAGGGGGTTCCAAAAACATTCAGTACTTC. This sequence encodes CASSVEPGGSKNIQYF.